This T cell receptor (beta chain) came from a study of vaccination and CD4 T cells after COVID-19. Overall study: Cells were stimulated with overlapping spike peptide pools from SARS-CoV-2, HCoV-NL63, HCoV-OC43 and HCoV-229E.

This CDR3 comprises 16 residues. V lost 3 bases to trimming and J lost 4 bases, with 18 bases between them. The germline gives CDR1 ENHRY, CDR2 SYGVKD. Treatment given: approximately nine-day PBMC culture with coronavirus spike peptide pools or control peptides (ViraFEST assay). This clonotype has only a few counts. Its antigen is still unknown. The Oncomine TCR Beta short-read assay generated sequence data from the DNA of cultured CD4+ T cells. Genomic DNA was taken out of cultured CD4+ T cells by extraction. TCRdb used MiXCR to reprocess the PCR reads, holding one entry per CDR3 protein. The table lists 20,000 to 25,000 distinct CDR3 sequences, around 60% of them singletons.

The receptor was isolated from a human donor who received a COVID-19 vaccine. The material was CD4+ T cells from blood, cultured in vitro, obtained after SARS-CoV-2 vaccination. This rearrangement joins TRBV10-3 to TRBJ1-2, with D unclear. CDR3 protein: CAISEFRSPWGYGYTF. The CDR3, as DNA: TGTGCCATCAGTGAATTCCGGTCCCCCTGGGGCTATGGCTACACCTTC.